The 28 T cell receptor beta chains reported below all come from one sample, sequenced in a study of T-cell reconstitution after alpha-beta-depleted transplantation in children. TCRbeta library construction was performed incorporating unique molecular identifiers. TCRdb reprocessed the PCR reads with MiXCR, giving one entry per CDR3 protein. The repertoire holds some 310,000 distinct CDR3 sequences, with approximately 23% as singletons. The sample was PBMCs, mostly from graft donor cells, taken 180 days after TCRalphabeta/CD19-depleted stem cell transplant. These receptors all stem from a male patient younger than 18 who had a stem cell transplant for acute lymphoblastic leukemia, so the T cells may come from the graft donor.

The genes are TRBV6-2 or TRBV6-3 and TRBJ2-7; 7 nucleotides agree with TRBD2. The V and J ends lost 5 bases and 3 bases, in that order; junction bases with no gene match: 7. CDR1 is MNHEY and CDR2 is SVGEGT in the germline V gene. CDR3 size: 14 residues. In DNA form, the CDR3 reads TGTGCCAGCAGTGGTGGGACTATATTCTACGAGCAGTACTTC. This gives the protein CASSGGTIFYEQYF.

This chain joins TRBV5-5 and TRBJ2-4, with D unclear. Trimming removed 4 bases at V and 3 bases at J, with 17 bases between. Germline V CDR1 and CDR2: SGHKS, YYEKEE (reference sequence). The CDR3 has 16 residues. This chain's CDR3 is CASSTSRIGGKNIQYF. The CDR3, as DNA: TGTGCCAGCAGCACAAGCAGGATCGGCGGCAAAAACATTCAGTACTTC.

The V and J genes are TRBV4-1 and TRBJ1-4; no reliable D call. CDR3 size: 16 residues. Trimming left V 1 base short and J 7 bases short, with 16 bases between. Looked up from germline, CDR1 is MGHRA and CDR2 is YSYEKL. CDR3 region: CASSQGTPHRGEKLFF. CDR3 sequence (DNA): TGCGCCAGCAGCCAAGGGACTCCCCATCGCGGTGAAAAACTGTTTTTT.

V and J are TRBV29-1 and TRBJ2-7, with 9 nucleotides matching TRBD2. After removal of 4 bases from V and 5 bases from J, the junction contained 12 bases not matched to a gene. The germline V gene encodes CDR1 SQVTM and CDR2 ANQGSEA. The CDR3 is 15 amino acids. CDR3 nucleotide sequence: TGCAGCGTTGCGAGGGGGAGACTAGCGGCCCACGAGCAGTACTTC. Protein sequence: CSVARGRLAAHEQYF.

V and J are TRBV5-4 and TRBJ2-7; a weak D match, TRBD2 (5 bases). Trimming shortened V by 5 bases and J by 3 bases, and 15 bases separated the two germline ends. The CDR3 runs 14 residues. CDR1 is SGHNT and CDR2 is YYREEE in the germline V gene (reference sequence). The CDR3 DNA follows: TGTGCCAGCAGTCGCGGGCCCCCCGGCTACGAGCAGTACTTC. It encodes CASSRGPPGYEQYF.

This clonotype has a handful of counts. The V gene is TRBV6-5, the J gene TRBJ2-7; tentatively, D is TRBD1 (6 bases). The CDR3 is 15 amino acids. CDR1 and CDR2 (germline): MNHEY, SVGAGI. The V end lost 0 bases, the J end lost 3 bases, and 12 bases lay between the germline ends. The CDR3, as DNA: TGTGCCAGCAGTTACTCGATACAGGGTTTCTACGAGCAGTACTTC. Amino acid sequence: CASSYSIQGFYEQYF.

This clonotype has only a few counts. The V and J genes are TRBV5-4 and TRBJ2-5, with 9 bases identical to TRBD1. V lost 2 bases to trimming and J lost 6 bases; unmatched junction nucleotides: 11. Germline V gene data show CDR1 as SGHNT and CDR2 as YYREEE (reference sequence). The CDR3 extends over 16 amino acids. CDR3 sequence (DNA): TGTGCCAGCAGCTTAACCGGGACAGGGAAAAGGAAGACCCAGTACTTC. Translation gives CASSLTGTGKRKTQYF.

This clonotype came up a few times. V gene TRBV12-3 or TRBV12-4 combines with J gene TRBJ2-7; either TRBD1 or TRBD2 may supply D (6 bases each). Trimming shortened V by 4 bases and J by 3 bases, and 22 bases separated the two germline ends. The CDR3 has 17 residues. CDR3 coding DNA: TGTGCCAGCAGTTCCTTAGGGGGGCAGCTAATCGGCTACGAGCAGTACTTC. Amino acids: CASSSLGGQLIGYEQYF.

This sequence joins TRBV20-1 and TRBJ2-1, with 9 bases fitting TRBD2. Trimming took 0 bases from V and 9 from J; bases not matched to a gene: 9. The CDR3 length is 15 residues. The germline V gene has CDR1 DFQATT and CDR2 SNEGSKA (reference sequence). DNA for the CDR3: TGCAGTGCTAGAGATCCGGCTAGCGGGACCACTGAGCAGTTCTTC. This codes for CSARDPASGTTEQFF.

The rearrangement links TRBV20-1 to TRBJ2-7, with 10 bases aligning to TRBD1. V lost 6 bases and J lost 5; bases outside the gene matches: 10. The CDR3 extends over 14 amino acids. The V gene's germline CDR1 is DFQATT and CDR2 SNEGSKA (reference sequence). The DNA of the CDR3 is TGCAGTGCGTTCTCCGGGACAGGGGCCAACGAGCAGTACTTC. Its protein product is CSAFSGTGANEQYF.

The chain carries TRBV9 and TRBJ2-2; TRBD2 matches 9 bases. The V segment lost 4 bases and the J segment 3 bases; nucleotides outside the gene matches: 4. CDR1 and CDR2 (germline): SGDLS, YYNGEE. This CDR3 is built from 15 residues. CDR3 loop: CASSPRLADTGELFF. The CDR3, as DNA: TGTGCCAGCAGCCCAAGACTAGCGGACACCGGGGAGCTGTTTTTT.

This clonotype was counted only a few times. The chain carries TRBV15 and TRBJ2-3; D gene unclear. The CDR3 has 11 residues. CDR1 and CDR2 (germline): LNHNV, YYDKDF (reference sequence). Trimming took 4 bases from V and 4 from J, leaving 3 bases between them. CDR3 protein: CATSTPDTQYF. The CDR3 region has the DNA TGTGCCACCAGCACTCCAGATACGCAGTATTTT.

The chain uses TRBV7-6 and TRBJ2-7; tentative D call: TRBD2 (5 bases). V lost 4 bases, J lost 6 bases, and 25 bases lay in between. Germline V gene lookup returns CDR1 SGHVS and CDR2 FNYEAQ. This CDR3 has 17 amino acids. The CDR3 region is CASSWGLTGWKSGEQYF. The CDR3 DNA reads TGTGCCAGCAGCTGGGGTTTGACGGGATGGAAGTCGGGCGAGCAGTACTTC.

The chain combines TRBV5-1 with TRBJ2-3; unclear D gene. The CDR3 length is 17 residues. The ends were cut back, 2 bases at V and 0 bases at J, with 16 bases in the middle. In germline, CDR1 is SGHRS, CDR2 YFSETQ. The CDR3 DNA follows: TGCGCCAGCAGCTTCCCACACTTAGATTCTAGCACAGATACGCAGTATTTT. Translated: CASSFPHLDSSTDTQYF.

This clonotype was seen only a few times. This sequence joins TRBV20-1 and TRBJ2-7, with D possibly being TRBD2 (5 bases). Germline-derived CDR1 and CDR2 are DFQATT and SNEGSKA (reference sequence). The CDR3 extends over 14 amino acids. V was clipped by 4 bases and J by 0 bases, with 13 bases between them. The CDR3 here is CSAKAKRSSYEQYF. For the CDR3, the DNA is TGCAGTGCTAAGGCAAAGCGGAGCTCCTACGAGCAGTACTTC.

This clonotype was seen repeatedly, ten times or more. The chain is built from TRBV7-9 and TRBJ2-1; 8 bases line up with TRBD1. J lost 8 bases, V lost 5 bases, and 8 bases had no gene match. Per the germline V gene, CDR1 is SEHNR and CDR2 is FQNEAQ (reference sequence). This CDR3 region has 14 residues. The CDR3, as DNA: TGTGCCAGCAGCCCAGGACAGGGAAATGATGAGCAGTTCTTC. It encodes CASSPGQGNDEQFF.

This clonotype was counted only a few times. The V gene is TRBV20-1, the J gene TRBJ1-5; D not certain. V was shortened by 2 bases and J by 4 bases, with 18 bases between the two germline ends. The CDR3 length is 16 residues. The germline V gene encodes CDR1 DFQATT and CDR2 SNEGSKA (reference sequence). Here the CDR3 reads CSARKYFEVTNQPQHF. CDR3 nucleotides: TGCAGTGCTAGAAAGTATTTTGAGGTTACAAATCAGCCCCAGCATTTT.

A few counts support this clonotype. The rearrangement joins TRBV29-1 to TRBJ2-7; 7 bases are a match to TRBD1. Trimming took 4 bases from V and 2 from J; bases not matched to a gene: 2. The CDR3 sequence is 12 residues long. CDR1 is SQVTM, CDR2 ANQGSEA, per germline. The CDR3 DNA reads as TGCAGCGTTGTTCAGGGGGCCTACGAGCAGTACTTC. This encodes CSVVQGAYEQYF.

This clonotype was detected a few times. J is TRBJ1-2 and V is TRBV7-6; 7 nucleotides match TRBD1. This CDR3 has 16 residues. CDR1 is SGHVS and CDR2 is FNYEAQ in the germline V gene. Germline trimming cut 0 bases from V and 7 bases from J; bases unmatched to any gene: 11. CDR3: CASSLANYQGGSGYTF. CDR3 DNA sequence: TGTGCCAGCAGCTTAGCCAATTACCAGGGGGGGAGTGGCTACACCTTC.

Notes on this clonotype: A much larger clone lies a single base off, so this may be a read error. The J gene is TRBJ2-3, the V gene TRBV5-1, with 10 bases identical to TRBD2. Looked up from germline, CDR1 is SGHRS and CDR2 is YFSETQ. The CDR3 extends over 12 amino acids. The CDR3 sequence is CTSRTSGDTQYF. For the CDR3, the DNA is TGCACCAGCAGGACTAGCGGAGATACGCAGTATTTT.

V usage is TRBV6-2 or TRBV6-3 and J usage is TRBJ2-3, with TRBD2 matching over 14 bases. Germline V gene data show CDR1 as MNHEY and CDR2 as SVGEGT. This CDR3 is 20 amino acids long. The junction had 13 bases not matched to a gene; V was cut back by 4 bases and J by 1 base. The CDR3 coding sequence is TGTGCCAGCAGTTCCCGACTAGCGGGAGGGCTCCTCCCTCGCACAGATACGCAGTATTTT. Its translation is CASSSRLAGGLLPRTDTQYF.

This clonotype was detected only a few times. The V gene is TRBV7-9, the J gene TRBJ1-2; D is uncertain. This CDR3 contains 13 residues. V was clipped by 6 bases and J by 4 bases, with 12 bases between them. Per the germline V gene, CDR1 is SEHNR and CDR2 is FQNEAQ (reference sequence). The CDR3 nucleotides read TGTGCCAGCAGTCCGGGAGGCACCTATGGCTACACCTTC. This codes for CASSPGGTYGYTF.

The genes are TRBV7-9 and TRBJ2-2; TRBD1 is a possible D gene (5 bases). V was pared by 5 bases and J by 8 bases, with 18 bases between. Germline V lookup: CDR1 SEHNR, CDR2 FQNEAQ (reference sequence). The CDR3 consists of 15 residues. The CDR3 is CASSRQLQERGELFF. DNA for the CDR3: TGTGCCAGCAGCAGACAGCTCCAGGAGAGAGGGGAGCTGTTTTTT.

The chain joins TRBV20-1 to TRBJ2-1, with 7 bases fitting TRBD2. After removal of 7 bases from V and 5 bases from J, the junction contained 2 bases not matched to a gene. This CDR3 is 11 amino acids long. CDR1 DFQATT and CDR2 SNEGSKA come from the germline V gene (reference sequence). The CDR3 spells CSGGLNNEQFF. CDR3 in DNA: TGCAGTGGGGGACTAAACAATGAGCAGTTCTTC.

V gene TRBV7-3 combines with J gene TRBJ2-5, with D possibly being TRBD1 (5 bases). The germline CDR1 and CDR2 sequences are SGHTA and FQGTGA. V lost 2 bases to trimming and J lost 5 bases, with 15 bases between them. This CDR3 spans 15 amino acids. CDR3 DNA: TGTGCCAGCAGCTTATACAGGAGTATCTGGGAGACCCAGTACTTC. Its protein is CASSLYRSIWETQYF.

The table lists this clonotype with a few counts. The J gene is TRBJ2-3, the V gene TRBV24-1, with 8 bases identical to TRBD1. This CDR3 spans 14 amino acids. Germline CDR1 and CDR2: KGHDR and SFDVKD. V was clipped by 6 bases and J by 4 bases; unmatched bases: 5. The CDR3 here is CATSTNRGADTQYF. The CDR3 bases are TGTGCCACCAGTACGAACAGGGGGGCAGATACGCAGTATTTT.

This clonotype has only a few counts. This chain links TRBV19 with TRBJ1-1, with D possibly matching TRBD1 (5 bases). Germline V gene sequence: CDR1 LNHDA, CDR2 SQIVND (reference sequence). V was shortened by 5 bases and J by 3 bases, with 10 bases between the two germline ends. The CDR3 runs 13 residues. CDR3 amino acids: CASSPGRYTEAFF. The CDR3 DNA is TGTGCCAGTAGTCCGGGACGGTACACTGAAGCTTTCTTT.

This rearrangement joins TRBV13 to TRBJ2-4; D may be TRBD2 (6 bases). Trimming took 2 bases from V and 7 from J, leaving 12 bases between them. CDR1 and CDR2 (germline): PRHDT, FYEKMQ (reference sequence). The CDR3 spans 14 residues. CDR3 coding DNA: TGTGCCAGCAGCTTACAGGAGACTAGGAACATTCAGTACTTC. Translated, it gives CASSLQETRNIQYF.